This TCR beta chain was sequenced for a study of blood T cell repertoires in COVID-19. For the study at large: Nucleic acid was either cDNA or gDNA, and it came from T cells, B-cell-depleted T cells, or PBMCs.

TCRdb keeps only in-frame clones here, not all; method: immunoSEQ multiplex PCR. The top ten hold roughly 2.5% of the sample, which has 98,000 or so clones, 88% seen once. Germline V gene sequence: CDR1 PRHDT, CDR2 FYEKMQ (reference sequence). This CDR3 contains 15 residues. V was clipped by 2 bases and J by 2 bases; unmatched bases: 2. V gene TRBV13 combines with J gene TRBJ1-3, with 8 positions matching TRBD1. Sequences were obtained from peripheral blood. The source is a human donor in a cohort sampled during active COVID-19. DNA for the CDR3: TGTGCCAGCAGCTTATCAGGGGGCACTGGAAACACCATATATTTT. Translating it yields CASSLSGGTGNTIYF.